A selection of T cell receptor beta chains follows, all from one sample in a study of blood T cell repertoires in COVID-19. Some clones are missing from TCRdb's copy, which holds only in-frame ones; the method was immunoSEQ multiplex PCR. The sample carries 180,000 or so clones, roughly 85% recorded once. Sequenced input: peripheral blood. Every receptor here comes from a man in his 60s with acute or convalescent COVID-19. Each CDR3 is given with its conserved first and last residue. D genes are given only for firm matches. Size tells how often a clone was seen (once, few, many) or the class of an expanded clone, and some rows leave it out.

TRBV7-9,TRBJ2-3,-,-,TGTGCCAGCAGCTCGTCCCGAGGTACGCAGTATTTT,CASSSSRGTQYF
TRBV7-2,TRBJ2-7,-,-,TGTGCCAGCAGCTCCGGGGGGCGGGCCTACGAGCAGTACTTC,CASSSGGRAYEQYF
TRBV3-1/TRBV3-2,TRBJ2-7,TRBD2,-,TGTGCCAGCAGCCCCGGAAGACTAGCGGGAGGCGAGCAGTACTTC,CASSPGRLAGGEQYF
TRBV15,TRBJ2-3,-,-,TGTGCCACCAGCAGAGATATAGGGGGGGCGAATACGCAGTATTTT,CATSRDIGGANTQYF
TRBV11-2,TRBJ2-7,TRBD2,-,TGTGCCAGCAGCTCGACTAGCGGCTCCTACGAGCAGTACTTC,CASSSTSGSYEQYF
TRBV7-3,TRBJ1-2,-,-,TGTGCCAGCGAGGGACACCTATATGGCTACACCTTC,CASEGHLYGYTF
TRBV5-1,TRBJ2-1,-,-,TGCGCCAGCAGCTTCGGGTCCGGGGGTGTTAATGAGCAGTTCTTC,CASSFGSGGVNEQFF
TRBV13,TRBJ2-7,-,-,TGTGCCAGCAGCTTAGGGGGGCGCAACGAGCAGTACTTC,CASSLGGRNEQYF
TRBV7-9,TRBJ1-2,-,-,TGTGCCAGCAGCTTAGAGTCAGGCGATTACTATGGCTACACCTTC,CASSLESGDYYGYTF
TRBV10-3,TRBJ1-1,-,-,TGTGCCATCACGCGGGGAGTCTTGAACACTGAAGCTTTCTTT,CAITRGVLNTEAFF
TRBV27,TRBJ2-7,TRBD2,once,TGTGCCAGCTCCCCGGGAGGGTGGACTACCTACGAGCAGTACTTC,CASSPGGWTTYEQYF
TRBV5-1,TRBJ1-2,TRBD1,-,TGCGCCAGCAGCCAGGGGACAGCTAACTATGGCTACACCTTC,CASSQGTANYGYTF
TRBV27,TRBJ2-7,-,-,TGTGCCAGCAAACTCCAGAGAGGGTTCGAGCAGTACTTC,CASKLQRGFEQYF
TRBV15,TRBJ1-5,-,-,TGTGCCACCAGCACAGCAGGGGCAGATCGCAATCAGCCCCAGCATTTT,CATSTAGADRNQPQHF
TRBV7-2,TRBJ1-5,TRBD1,-,TGTGCCAGCAGCTCGGACAGGGCCCAGCCCCAGCATTTT,CASSSDRAQPQHF
TRBV28,TRBJ2-2,-,-,TGTGCCAGCACCGACTCAGGGACCGGGGAGCTGTTTTTT,CASTDSGTGELFF
TRBV11-2,TRBJ2-2,TRBD1,-,TGTGCCAGCAGCTTCGGACAGGGCGCCGGGGAGCTGTTTTTT,CASSFGQGAGELFF
TRBV28,TRBJ2-2,TRBD1,-,TGTGCCAGCAGACGGACAGGGTCCCCCGGGGAGCTGTTTTTT,CASRRTGSPGELFF
TRBV27,TRBJ1-5,-,-,TGTGCCAGCAGTTCGCACACGGTTGAGGGCAATCAGCCCCAGCATTTT,CASSSHTVEGNQPQHF
TRBV2,TRBJ1-6,-,-,TGTGCCAGCGGGGGGGGGCTGGATTCACCCCTCCACTTT,CASGGGLDSPLHF
TRBV3-1/TRBV3-2,TRBJ2-3,TRBD2,-,TGTGCCAGCAGCCTTCTAGCGGGAGAGGGTGATACGCAGTATTTT,CASSLLAGEGDTQYF
TRBV7-3,TRBJ2-1,TRBD2,-,TGTGCCAGCAGCTGGACTAGCGGGGGGTACAATGAGCAGTTCTTC,CASSWTSGGYNEQFF
TRBV19,TRBJ2-1,TRBD1,-,TGTGCCAGTAGTATAGATCGCGACAGGGGAGAAAGGAATGAGCAGTTCTTC,CASSIDRDRGERNEQFF
TRBV19,TRBJ2-7,TRBD1,-,TGTGCCAGTTCGACGGGACAGGGCTCCTACGAGCAGTACTTC,CASSTGQGSYEQYF
TRBV2,TRBJ1-2,-,-,TGTGCCAGCACCTACGGGGGGCCCTTCTATGGCTACACCTTC,CASTYGGPFYGYTF
TRBV18,TRBJ1-4,-,once,TGTGCCAGCTCACTAGGACAGCCTATTAATGAAAAACTGTTTTTT,CASSLGQPINEKLFF
TRBV7-2,TRBJ1-2,-,-,TGTGCCAGCAGCTTAAGCCCAGGGAAAGGGGGCTACACCTTC,CASSLSPGKGGYTF
TRBV2,TRBJ1-5,-,-,TGTGCCAGCAGTCCAAGGCGGGCCCCTTCGCCCCAGCATTTT,CASSPRRAPSPQHF
TRBV6-6,TRBJ1-4,TRBD1,-,TGTGCCAGCACCAGTGGACAGGGAACTAATGAAAAACTGTTTTTT,CASTSGQGTNEKLFF
TRBV5-6,TRBJ1-4,TRBD1,-,TGTGCCAGCAGCACTCGACAGGGTATCAATGAAAAACTGTTTTTT,CASSTRQGINEKLFF
TRBV21-1,TRBJ2-7,-,-,TGTGCCAGCACGACTAGCGGGCCCCCGGAGGGCTCCTACGAGCAGTACTTC,CASTTSGPPEGSYEQYF
TRBV1,TRBJ2-7,-,-,TGCACCAGCAGCCGAAATCGGAAGGGACACCTCTACGAGCAGTACTTC,CTSSRNRKGHLYEQYF
TRBV11-2,TRBJ2-7,TRBD2,-,TGTGCCAGCAGCCGTAGCGGGGGATCCCACGAGCAGTACTTC,CASSRSGGSHEQYF
TRBV27,TRBJ2-4,TRBD2,-,TGTGCCAGCAGAACCCTCGGACTAGCAGAAACCAAAAACATTCAGTACTTC,CASRTLGLAETKNIQYF
TRBV28,TRBJ1-1,-,-,TGTGCCAGCAGTTTGGGGGGGCACACTGAAGCTTTCTTT,CASSLGGHTEAFF
TRBV3-1/TRBV3-2,TRBJ1-6,TRBD1,-,TGTGCCAGCAGCCCGGACAGGGGCTCCTATAATTCACCCCTCCACTTT,CASSPDRGSYNSPLHF
TRBV15,TRBJ2-2,-,-,TGTGCCACCAGCAGAGATGGGCACGGGATGAACACCGGGGAGCTGTTTTTT,CATSRDGHGMNTGELFF
TRBV2,TRBJ1-1,-,-,TGTGCCAGCACCCCTGGACAGTTCAACACTGAAGCTTTCTTT,CASTPGQFNTEAFF